This TCR beta chain was retrieved from a study of cytomegalovirus exposure and HLA in healthy donors. Study-wide findings and caveats: More clonal expansion characterized HLA-associated TCR beta chains than equally common others in a later analysis. The authors enumerated some 160 TCR beta chains as linked to cytomegalovirus.

V was trimmed by 3 bases and J by 5 bases, leaving 7 bases between them. CDR3 length equals 12 residues. Germline V gives CDR1 SGHRS, CDR2 YFSETQ. The PCR had 60 Vbeta and 13 Jbeta primers. TCRdb's table, derived via immunoSEQ multiplex PCR, lists solely in-frame clones and lacks some. The table has some 90,000 clones, approximately 74% seen once. As regards this clone: The antigen remains unidentified.

Healthy bone marrow donors made up the donors. V usage is TRBV5-1 and J usage is TRBJ2-3; D call uncertain. Source material: PBMCs. This clonotype was sampled from a female donor in good health and CMV-seropositive. Written as DNA, the CDR3 is TGCGCCAGCAGCTGGAGTGGAGATACGCAGTATTTT. Amino acid sequence: CASSWSGDTQYF.